These T cell receptor beta chains were read from a single sample in a study of T cell changes during pregnancy in multiple sclerosis. Here immunoSEQ multiplex PCR was the method, and the copy in TCRdb shows in-frame clones only, minus some. The sample has tens of thousands of clones, 85% to 90% seen once. The sequenced sample was peripheral blood, obtained after pregnancy. These TCRs come from a female donor in good health, enrolled as a control in a pregnancy study. Both conserved end residues are part of each CDR3. The D gene is left open where the match is weak. The size entry is marked missing in some rows and otherwise reads once, few, many or a size class.

v_gene	abundance	d_gene	j_gene	CDR3aa	CDR3nt
TRBV10-3	once	.	TRBJ2-3	CAISAEGVSTDTQYF	TGTGCCATCAGTGCCGAGGGGGTTAGCACAGATACGCAGTATTTT
TRBV7-2	once	.	TRBJ2-7	CASSLNWRGSYEQYF	TGTGCCAGCAGCTTAAACTGGCGGGGATCCTACGAGCAGTACTTC
TRBV2	.	TRBD2	TRBJ2-7	CASSEAASGLSEQYF	TGTGCCAGCAGTGAAGCGGCTAGCGGGCTATCCGAGCAGTACTTC
TRBV7-9	.	.	TRBJ2-3	CASSLVQGGSTDTQYF	TGTGCCAGCAGCTTAGTACAGGGAGGGAGCACAGATACGCAGTATTTT
TRBV9	once	TRBD2	TRBJ2-4	CASSRLAGDKNIQYF	TGTGCCAGCAGCCGACTAGCGGGAGACAAAAACATTCAGTACTTC
TRBV10-3	.	TRBD2	TRBJ2-1	CAISAPPSAGGPRNEQFF	TGTGCCATCAGTGCACCCCCATCCGCGGGAGGGCCGAGGAATGAGCAGTTCTTC
TRBV11-3	.	TRBD1	TRBJ2-2	CASSLGTGNTGELFF	TGTGCCAGCAGCTTAGGGACAGGGAACACCGGGGAGCTGTTTTTT
TRBV7-2	.	TRBD2	TRBJ2-7	CASSFVASAGDYEQYF	TGTGCCAGCAGCTTTGTTGCGTCGGCGGGAGATTACGAGCAGTACTTC
TRBV25-1	.	TRBD1	TRBJ2-3	CASKTGESTDTQYF	TGTGCCAGCAAAACAGGGGAGAGCACAGATACGCAGTATTTT
TRBV19	once	.	TRBJ1-5	CASTPGRDINQPQHF	TGTGCCAGTACCCCAGGGAGGGACATCAATCAGCCCCAGCATTTT
TRBV12-5	.	.	TRBJ2-5	CARGLDGGPGGTQYF	TGTGCTCGTGGTTTGGATGGGGGCCCGGGGGGTACCCAGTACTTC
TRBV28	.	TRBD1	TRBJ2-5	CASSPGQGLGQETQYF	TGTGCCAGCAGCCCTGGACAGGGTTTGGGGCAGGAGACCCAGTACTTC
TRBV18	.	.	TRBJ2-7	CASSPRGGGSYEQYF	TGTGCCAGCTCACCGCGCGGAGGAGGTTCCTACGAGCAGTACTTC
TRBV7-2	few	.	TRBJ1-1	CASSLWTAEAFF	TGTGCCAGCAGCCTTTGGACAGCTGAAGCTTTCTTT
TRBV27	.	.	TRBJ1-1	CASSFGGNTEAFF	TGTGCCAGCAGTTTTGGAGGAAACACTGAAGCTTTCTTT
TRBV7-8	.	TRBD2	TRBJ2-7	CASSFPTSGGYYEQYF	TGTGCCAGCAGCTTCCCAACTAGCGGGGGATACTACGAGCAGTACTTC
TRBV27	.	.	TRBJ2-7	CASSSQGRYYEQYF	TGTGCCAGCAGTTCCCAGGGCCGATATTACGAGCAGTACTTC
TRBV5-1	.	.	TRBJ2-1	CASSPRTTNEQFF	TGCGCCAGCAGCCCTCGGACTACCAATGAGCAGTTCTTC
TRBV2	once	.	TRBJ2-7	CASSYTYEQYF	TGTGCCAGCAGTTATACCTACGAGCAGTACTTC
TRBV25-1	.	.	TRBJ1-3	CATAPTGGNTIYF	TGTGCCACCGCCCCGACAGGAGGAAACACCATATATTTT
TRBV10-2	.	.	TRBJ2-3	CASSDAGLHTDTQYF	TGCGCCAGCAGTGACGCAGGGCTTCACACAGATACGCAGTATTTT
TRBV9	.	.	TRBJ2-1	CASSATDTQAQGEQFF	TGTGCCAGCAGCGCCACAGACACCCAGGCCCAGGGTGAGCAGTTCTTC